The rows below give T cell receptor beta chains drawn from one sample of a study of PD-L1 blockade in urothelial cancer. Method: immunoSEQ multiplex PCR; TCRdb's copy keeps in-frame clones and lacks some. The table includes around 45,000 clones, about 88% detected once. The starting material was PBMCs, obtained around atezolizumab (anti-PD-L1) treatment. These receptors all come from a woman aged 60 to 75 with urothelial cancer. Each CDR3 is given with its conserved first and last residue. The D gene is left open where the match is weak. Only some rows state a clone size, as once, few, many or a class for expanded clones.

d_call,v_call,j_call,clone_size,cdr3_nt,cdr3_aa
-,TRBV28,TRBJ1-2,-,TGTGCCAGCAGCCGACAGAGCCCGAACTATGGCTACACCTTC,CASSRQSPNYGYTF
-,TRBV5-1,TRBJ2-3,once,TGCGCCAGTCGGGGTGGTACAGATACGCAGTATTTT,CASRGGTDTQYF
TRBD1,TRBV5-1,TRBJ2-7,few,TGCGCCAGCAGCTACGCCGGGACAGGAGCCTACGAGCAGTACTTC,CASSYAGTGAYEQYF
-,TRBV28,TRBJ2-7,-,TGTGCCAGCACCACAGAAGCTCCGTACGAGCAGTACTTC,CASTTEAPYEQYF
-,TRBV2,TRBJ2-3,-,TGTGCCAGCAGTGACGGGACACCAGATACGCAGTATTTT,CASSDGTPDTQYF
-,TRBV27,TRBJ1-5,-,TGTGCCAGCAGTTTACTAGGTTCTGGTCAGCCCCAGCATTTT,CASSLLGSGQPQHF
TRBD2,TRBV4-1,TRBJ2-2,-,TGCGCCAGCAGCCTTTGGCCGGCTAGCGGGGCAACGAACACCGGGGAGCTGTTTTTT,CASSLWPASGATNTGELFF
-,TRBV21-1,TRBJ1-4,-,TGTGCCAGCACCGACAGGACGGAAACCTCAACTAATGAAAAACTGTTTTTT,CASTDRTETSTNEKLFF
TRBD1,TRBV6-5,TRBJ2-7,-,TGTGCCAGCAGTAGCCCAGGGGGCTTATACGAGCAGTACTTC,CASSSPGGLYEQYF
TRBD2,TRBV25-1,TRBJ2-1,-,TGTGCCAGCAGTGAATTATTTGGTAGCGGGAGCCATGAGCAGTTCTTC,CASSELFGSGSHEQFF
TRBD1,TRBV18,TRBJ2-7,-,TGTGCCAGCTCACAGGGGACAGCCGGAAAGCAGTACTTC,CASSQGTAGKQYF
TRBD1,TRBV5-1,TRBJ2-1,-,TGCGCCAGCAGCCTTGGACAGGGGGCGACCCAGTCGCGGTTCTTC,CASSLGQGATQSRFF
-,TRBV2,TRBJ2-7,-,TGTGCCAGCAGTGAAGAAACAGGGTTCCCCTACGAGCAGTACTTC,CASSEETGFPYEQYF
-,TRBV5-4,TRBJ1-1,-,TGTGCCAGCAGCCTGGCGGGGTACACTGAAGCTTTCTTT,CASSLAGYTEAFF
TRBD2,TRBV10-2,TRBJ2-2,-,TGCGCCAGCAGGGGAGCCCTCCCGGGACTAGGCAACACCGGGGAGCTGTTTTTT,CASRGALPGLGNTGELFF
TRBD1,TRBV7-9,TRBJ1-1,once,TGTGCCAGCAGCCGAACCAGACAGGGGAGAACTGAAGCTTTCTTT,CASSRTRQGRTEAFF
-,TRBV25-1,TRBJ2-5,-,TGTGCCAGCAGAACAGGGAATCTGGAGACCCAGTACTTC,CASRTGNLETQYF
TRBD1,TRBV7-2,TRBJ2-5,-,TGTGCCAGCAGCTTAGGATCCTACAGGGGGGAGACCCAGTACTTC,CASSLGSYRGETQYF
TRBD2,TRBV11-1,TRBJ2-1,once,TGTGCCAGCAGCTTAGGCGGGGGGCCGAGCTCCTACAATGAGCAGTTCTTC,CASSLGGGPSSYNEQFF
TRBD1,TRBV10-2,TRBJ2-5,once,TGCGCCAGCAGTTCCGGGACAGGAAATCCTATAGCGGACCAAGAGACCCAGTACTTC,CASSSGTGNPIADQETQYF
-,TRBV11-2,TRBJ2-7,-,TGTGCCAGCAGCTTAGAAGGGGGAGTTAACTACGAGCAGTACTTC,CASSLEGGVNYEQYF
TRBD1,TRBV12-5,TRBJ1-2,-,TGTGCTAGTGGTTTTTCCCATAATCGGGGACAGTATGGCTACACCTTC,CASGFSHNRGQYGYTF
TRBD2,TRBV2,TRBJ2-1,-,TGTGCCAGCAGTGGGCCGGGACTAAATTACAATGAGCAGTTCTTC,CASSGPGLNYNEQFF
TRBD1,TRBV7-2,TRBJ2-3,-,TGTGCCAGCAGCTTACCGACAGGGGGCGCAGGCAGAGATACGCAGTATTTT,CASSLPTGGAGRDTQYF
TRBD1,TRBV11-3,TRBJ2-7,-,TGTGCCAGCAGCAGAGGGACAGGTTCCTACGAGCAGTACTTC,CASSRGTGSYEQYF
TRBD2,TRBV2,TRBJ2-3,-,TGTGCCAGCCTCAGCCGCGGGGGGGCAGATACGCAGTATTTT,CASLSRGGADTQYF
-,TRBV6-1,TRBJ1-5,-,TGTGCCAGCAGTGACAGGGCTGGGCAGCCCCAGCATTTT,CASSDRAGQPQHF
-,TRBV5-4,TRBJ1-1,-,TGTGCCAGCAGCTTTTTGGGGGGGGGCACTGAAGCTTTCTTT,CASSFLGGGTEAFF
TRBD1,TRBV27,TRBJ1-6,few,TGTGCCAGCAGTCCCCTGACAGGGAGCTCCTATAATTCACCCCTCCACTTT,CASSPLTGSSYNSPLHF
-,TRBV7-3,TRBJ1-2,few,TGTGCCAGCAGCTTAACTTCAACAGGAATTTCTAACTATGGCTACACCTTC,CASSLTSTGISNYGYTF
TRBD1,TRBV6-6,TRBJ2-5,once,TGTGCCAGTCGTGGACCAGGGGGATCTCAGTACTTC,CASRGPGGSQYF
-,TRBV2,TRBJ2-7,-,TGTGCCAGCAGTGAAGAAGGACAGTCCTACGAGCAGTACTTC,CASSEEGQSYEQYF
TRBD2,TRBV6-5,TRBJ2-1,-,TGTGCCAGCAGCCCGGCGGGAGGGCCCTACAATGAGCAGTTCTTC,CASSPAGGPYNEQFF
-,TRBV5-1,TRBJ1-6,-,TGCGCCAGCAGCCGGGAAGGACAGCGTTCACCCCTCCACTTT,CASSREGQRSPLHF
TRBD2,TRBV5-1,TRBJ2-2,once,TGCGCCAGCAGCTTGGCAGCTTCGGGGGGGTCCGGGGAGCTGTTTTTT,CASSLAASGGSGELFF
TRBD1,TRBV27,TRBJ2-3,once,TGTGCCAGCGCCGGGACAGGGGGCGATACGCAGTATTTT,CASAGTGGDTQYF
-,TRBV9,TRBJ1-3,-,TGTGCCAGCAGCGGTACATCGTCTGGAAACACCATATATTTT,CASSGTSSGNTIYF
-,TRBV11-2,TRBJ1-1,few,TGTGCCAGCAGCCTTAGTTTGGGTCGACAGTTCACTGAAGCTTTCTTT,CASSLSLGRQFTEAFF
TRBD2,TRBV27,TRBJ2-5,-,TGTGCCAGCAGCCGAATTGGGGCTAGCGGGAGCGAAGAGACCCAGTACTTC,CASSRIGASGSEETQYF
TRBD1,TRBV7-2,TRBJ1-2,once,TGTGCCAGCAGTTCTTACAGGGACAGCTATGGCTACACCTTC,CASSSYRDSYGYTF
-,TRBV5-4,TRBJ1-4,-,TGTGCCAGCAGCTATGGACCTGAGGGTAATGAAAAACTGTTTTTT,CASSYGPEGNEKLFF
TRBD1,TRBV5-1,TRBJ1-2,-,TGCGCCAGCAGCTTGGAAACAGGGGGCGCCTATGGCTACACCTTC,CASSLETGGAYGYTF
-,TRBV9,TRBJ1-1,-,TGTGCCAGCAGCGTAGGGGGTCAGGGTAGGGCTGAAGCTTTCTTT,CASSVGGQGRAEAFF
-,TRBV10-3,TRBJ2-2,-,TGTGCCATCAGTGTAGGCGGGCTGAACACCGGGGAGCTGTTTTTT,CAISVGGLNTGELFF
TRBD1,TRBV19,TRBJ2-4,-,TGTGCCAGTAGTATAGAGACAGGGGGCGCGGAAAACATTCAGTACTTC,CASSIETGGAENIQYF
-,TRBV6-6,TRBJ2-7,-,TGTGCCAGCAGTTACCCCAGGGGCCCGTCCTACGAGCAGTACTTC,CASSYPRGPSYEQYF
-,TRBV9,TRBJ2-3,-,TGTGCCAGCAGCCCCCAAGCGGCCCGCACAGATACGCAGTATTTT,CASSPQAARTDTQYF
-,TRBV6-6,TRBJ1-1,-,TGTGCCAGCAGACGCAAACCCTCAGGGGAAACTGAAGCTTTCTTT,CASRRKPSGETEAFF
TRBD1,TRBV5-6,TRBJ2-7,-,TGTGCCAGCAGCTTACCGGGACAGGGGGCTTCCTACGAGCAGTACTTC,CASSLPGQGASYEQYF
-,TRBV7-9,TRBJ2-3,-,TGTGCCAGCAGCTTTAGTCCAGATACGCAGTATTTT,CASSFSPDTQYF
TRBD2,TRBV7-2,TRBJ2-7,-,TGTGCCAGCAGCTTCAGCGGGGGAGACTTCTACGAGCAGTACTTC,CASSFSGGDFYEQYF
-,TRBV10-3,TRBJ1-2,-,TGTGCCATCAGTGGAATTCAGGGTCTAGGCTATGGCTACACCTTC,CAISGIQGLGYGYTF
TRBD1,TRBV6-5,TRBJ1-3,once,TGTGCCAGCAGTTACTTCACAGGGGGCTCTGGAAACACCATATATTTT,CASSYFTGGSGNTIYF